This TCR beta chain derives from a study of blood T cells in healthy people across ages. On the study more broadly: Per two T cells, template switching captured roughly one barcoded beta molecule.

Germline CDR1 is KGHSH and CDR2 is LQKENI. The CDR3 spans 14 residues. V was clipped by 3 bases and J by 1 base, with 9 bases between them. Then a second PCR, running roughly 7 to 12 cycles, was carried out with a sample-barcoded 5' primer and a J-beta primer mix. TCRdb analysed the 5' RACE reads with MiXCR anew, one entry per CDR3 protein. This table has some 710,000 distinct CDR3 sequences, 22% appearing once. The chain joins TRBV18 to TRBJ1-1; D is undetermined. The sequencing sample was made of blood. The sequence was obtained from a man in his 70s in good health. The CDR3 DNA sequence: TGTGCCAGCTCACCCAATCTCGGGAACACTGAAGCTTTCTTT. Its translation is CASSPNLGNTEAFF.